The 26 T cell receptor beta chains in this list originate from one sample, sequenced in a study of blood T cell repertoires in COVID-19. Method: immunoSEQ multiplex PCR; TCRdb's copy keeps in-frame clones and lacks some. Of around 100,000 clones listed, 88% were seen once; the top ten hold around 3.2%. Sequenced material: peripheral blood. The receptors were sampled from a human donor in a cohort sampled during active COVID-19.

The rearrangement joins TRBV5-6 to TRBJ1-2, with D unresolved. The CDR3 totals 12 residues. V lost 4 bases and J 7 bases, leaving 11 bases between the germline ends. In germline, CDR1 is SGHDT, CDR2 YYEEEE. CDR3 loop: CASSLGGAGYTF. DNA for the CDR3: TGTGCCAGCAGCCTTGGTGGAGCTGGCTACACCTTC.

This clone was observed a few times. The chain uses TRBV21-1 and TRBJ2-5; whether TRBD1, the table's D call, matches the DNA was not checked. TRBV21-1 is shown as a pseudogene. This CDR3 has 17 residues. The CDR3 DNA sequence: TGTGCCAGCAGCAAAGCATGTTCACAGGGCCGACAAGAGACCCAGTACTTC. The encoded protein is CASSKACSQGRQETQYF.

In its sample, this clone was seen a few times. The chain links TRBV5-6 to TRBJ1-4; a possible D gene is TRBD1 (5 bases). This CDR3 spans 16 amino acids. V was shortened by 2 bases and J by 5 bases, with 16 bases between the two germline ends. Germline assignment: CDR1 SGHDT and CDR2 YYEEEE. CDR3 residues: CASSFPGQGKNEKLFF. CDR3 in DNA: TGTGCCAGCAGCTTCCCCGGACAAGGGAAGAATGAAAAACTGTTTTTT.

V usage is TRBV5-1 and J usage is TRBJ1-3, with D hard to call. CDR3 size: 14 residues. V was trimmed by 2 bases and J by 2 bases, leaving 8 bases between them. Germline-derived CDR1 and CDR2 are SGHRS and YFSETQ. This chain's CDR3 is CASSFGDPGNTIYF. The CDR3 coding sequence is TGCGCCAGCAGCTTTGGAGACCCTGGAAACACCATATATTTT.

The CDR3 loop reads CASSETGVGSTEAFF. CDR3 DNA sequence: TGTGCCAGCAGTGAGACAGGGGTGGGGTCCACTGAAGCTTTCTTT. The genes are TRBV2 and TRBJ1-1; 8 bases line up with TRBD1. The trim removed 3 bases at V and 4 bases at J, leaving 7 bases unmatched. This CDR3 comprises 15 residues. Germline lookup yields CDR1 SNHLY and CDR2 FYNNEI.

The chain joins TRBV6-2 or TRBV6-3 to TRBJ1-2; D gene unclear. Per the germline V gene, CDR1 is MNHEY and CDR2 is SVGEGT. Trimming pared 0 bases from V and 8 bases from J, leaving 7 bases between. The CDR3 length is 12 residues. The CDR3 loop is CASSYSRVGYTF. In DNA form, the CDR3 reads TGTGCCAGCAGTTACTCGCGAGTGGGCTACACCTTC.

The CDR3 nucleotides read TGTGCCAGCAGCTGGATCCCGGGACTAGCGGGGCGAGATACGCAGTATTTT. This codes for CASSWIPGLAGRDTQYF. The J gene is TRBJ2-3, the V gene TRBV7-3, with 13 bases aligning to TRBD2. Germline trimming cut 4 bases from V and 5 bases from J; bases unmatched to any gene: 9. CDR3 length: 17 amino acids. Germline loops: CDR1 SGHTA, CDR2 FQGTGA.

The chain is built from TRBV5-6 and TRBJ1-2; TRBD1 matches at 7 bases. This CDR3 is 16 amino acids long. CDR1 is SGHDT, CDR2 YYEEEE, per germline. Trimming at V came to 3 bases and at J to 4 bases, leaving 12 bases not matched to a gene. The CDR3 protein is CASSSDRVWDFYGYTF. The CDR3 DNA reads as TGTGCCAGCAGCTCAGACAGGGTTTGGGACTTCTATGGCTACACCTTC.

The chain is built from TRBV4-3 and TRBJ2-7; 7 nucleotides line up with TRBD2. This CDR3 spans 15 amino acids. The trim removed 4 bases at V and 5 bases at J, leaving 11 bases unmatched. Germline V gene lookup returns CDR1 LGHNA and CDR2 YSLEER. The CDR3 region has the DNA TGCGCCAGCAGCCGAGCTAGCGGCCCGGGGCACGAGCAGTACTTC. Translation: CASSRASGPGHEQYF.

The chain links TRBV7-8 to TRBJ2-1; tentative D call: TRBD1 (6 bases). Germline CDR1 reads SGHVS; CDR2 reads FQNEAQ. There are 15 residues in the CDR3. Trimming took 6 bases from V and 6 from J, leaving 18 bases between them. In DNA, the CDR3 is TGTGCCAGCAGGGTAAGGGGGACCGTGGGCAATGAGCAGTTCTTC. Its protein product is CASRVRGTVGNEQFF.

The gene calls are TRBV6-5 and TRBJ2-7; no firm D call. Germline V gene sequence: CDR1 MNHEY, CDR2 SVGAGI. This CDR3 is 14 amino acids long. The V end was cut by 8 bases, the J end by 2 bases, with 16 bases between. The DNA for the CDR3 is TGTGCCAGCGCCCTGCGGCATTTAACCTACGAGCAGTACTTC. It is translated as CASALRHLTYEQYF.

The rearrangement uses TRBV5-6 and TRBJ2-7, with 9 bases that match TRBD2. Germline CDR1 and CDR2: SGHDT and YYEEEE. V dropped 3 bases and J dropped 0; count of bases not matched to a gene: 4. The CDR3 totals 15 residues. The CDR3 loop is CASSWRLAVSYEQYF. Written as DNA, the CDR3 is TGTGCCAGCAGCTGGAGACTAGCGGTCTCCTACGAGCAGTACTTC.

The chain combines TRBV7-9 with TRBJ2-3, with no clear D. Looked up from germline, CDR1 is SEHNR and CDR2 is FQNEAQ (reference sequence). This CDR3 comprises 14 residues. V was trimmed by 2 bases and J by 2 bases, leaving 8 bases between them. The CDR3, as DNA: TGTGCCAGCAGCTTACCAGAATCCACAGATACGCAGTATTTT. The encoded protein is CASSLPESTDTQYF.

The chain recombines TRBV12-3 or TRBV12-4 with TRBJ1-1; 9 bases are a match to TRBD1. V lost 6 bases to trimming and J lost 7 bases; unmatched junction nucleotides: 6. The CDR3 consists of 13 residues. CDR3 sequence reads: CASSLQGAGEAFF. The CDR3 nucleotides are TGTGCCAGCAGCTTACAGGGGGCGGGTGAAGCTTTCTTT.

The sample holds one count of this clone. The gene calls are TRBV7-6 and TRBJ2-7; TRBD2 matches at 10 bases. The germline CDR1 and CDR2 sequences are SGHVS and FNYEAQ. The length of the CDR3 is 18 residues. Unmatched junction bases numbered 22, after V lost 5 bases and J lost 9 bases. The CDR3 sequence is CASSQGASGGAVYDGQYF. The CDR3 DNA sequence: TGTGCCAGCAGCCAAGGGGCTAGCGGGGGTGCCGTGTACGATGGGCAGTACTTC.

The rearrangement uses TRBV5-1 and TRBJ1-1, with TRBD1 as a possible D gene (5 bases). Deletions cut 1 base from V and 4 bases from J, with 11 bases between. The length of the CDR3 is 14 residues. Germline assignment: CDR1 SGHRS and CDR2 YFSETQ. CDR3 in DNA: TGCGCCAGCAGCTTGACCACAGGCCCCACTGAAGCTTTCTTT. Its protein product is CASSLTTGPTEAFF.

The CDR3 nucleotides are TGTGCCAGCTCACTGGGGACAGCTTGGACTGAAGCTTTCTTT. This sequence encodes CASSLGTAWTEAFF. The V gene is TRBV18, the J gene TRBJ1-1; 7 nucleotides match TRBD1. This CDR3 comprises 14 residues. Trimming took 4 bases from V and 5 from J; bases not matched to a gene: 7. Germline V CDR1 and CDR2: KGHSH, LQKENI.

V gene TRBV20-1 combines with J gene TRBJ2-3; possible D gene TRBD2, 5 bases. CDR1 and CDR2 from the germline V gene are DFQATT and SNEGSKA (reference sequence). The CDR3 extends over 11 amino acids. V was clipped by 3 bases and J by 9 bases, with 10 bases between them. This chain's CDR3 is CSARDLRTQYF. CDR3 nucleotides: TGCAGTGCTAGGGACTTAAGGACGCAGTATTTT.

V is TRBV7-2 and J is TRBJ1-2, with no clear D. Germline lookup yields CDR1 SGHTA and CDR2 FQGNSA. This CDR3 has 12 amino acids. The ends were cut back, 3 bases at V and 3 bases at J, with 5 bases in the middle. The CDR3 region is CASSFSDYGYTF. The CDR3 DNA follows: TGTGCCAGCAGCTTTTCGGACTATGGCTACACCTTC.

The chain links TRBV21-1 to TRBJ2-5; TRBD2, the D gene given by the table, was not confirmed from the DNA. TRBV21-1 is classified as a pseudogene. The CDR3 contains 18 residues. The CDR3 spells CASRSSGTSGRAQETQYF. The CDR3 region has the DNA TGTGCCAGCAGATCATCCGGGACTAGCGGGAGGGCGCAGGAGACCCAGTACTTC.

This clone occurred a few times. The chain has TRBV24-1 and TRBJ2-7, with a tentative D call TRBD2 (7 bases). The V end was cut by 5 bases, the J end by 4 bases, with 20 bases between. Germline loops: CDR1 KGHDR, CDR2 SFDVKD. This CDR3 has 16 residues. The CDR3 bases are TGTGCCACCAGTGGCGAGGCTCGGGGGGCGCGATACGAGCAGTACTTC. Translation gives CATSGEARGARYEQYF.

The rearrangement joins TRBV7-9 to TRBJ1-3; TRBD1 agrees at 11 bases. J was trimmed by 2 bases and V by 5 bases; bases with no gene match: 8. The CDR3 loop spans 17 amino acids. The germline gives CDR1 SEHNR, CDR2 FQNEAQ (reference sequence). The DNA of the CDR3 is TGTGCCAGCAGCCCGCCGGGACAGGGGGGTCCTGGAAACACCATATATTTT. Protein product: CASSPPGQGGPGNTIYF.

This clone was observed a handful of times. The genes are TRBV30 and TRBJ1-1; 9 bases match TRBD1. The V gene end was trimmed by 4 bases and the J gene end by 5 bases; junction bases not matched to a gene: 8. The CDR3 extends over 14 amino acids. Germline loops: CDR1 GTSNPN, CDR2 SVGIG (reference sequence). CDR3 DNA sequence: TGTGCCTGGAAACAGGGGGCGCGGTGGACTGAAGCTTTCTTT. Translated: CAWKQGARWTEAFF.

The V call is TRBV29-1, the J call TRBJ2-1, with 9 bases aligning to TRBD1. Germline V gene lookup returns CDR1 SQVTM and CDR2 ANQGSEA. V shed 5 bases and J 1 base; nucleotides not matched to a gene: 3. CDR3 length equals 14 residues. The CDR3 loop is CSVPDRGSYNEQFF. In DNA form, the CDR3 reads TGCAGCGTTCCTGACAGGGGGTCCTACAATGAGCAGTTCTTC.

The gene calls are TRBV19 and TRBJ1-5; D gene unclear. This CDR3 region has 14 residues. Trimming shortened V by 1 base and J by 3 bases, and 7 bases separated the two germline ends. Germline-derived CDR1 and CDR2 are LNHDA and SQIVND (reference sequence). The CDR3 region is CASSIVGVNQPQHF. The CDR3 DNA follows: TGTGCCAGTAGTATAGTGGGAGTCAATCAGCCCCAGCATTTT.

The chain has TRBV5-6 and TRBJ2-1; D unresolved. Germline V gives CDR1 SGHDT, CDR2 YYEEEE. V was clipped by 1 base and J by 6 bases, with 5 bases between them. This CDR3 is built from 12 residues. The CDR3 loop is CASSLWLNEQFF. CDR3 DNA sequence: TGTGCCAGCAGCTTGTGGCTCAATGAGCAGTTCTTC.